Reported below is one T cell receptor (beta chain). The count of this clone is one. Its target antigen remains unknown. Base-call qualities are not available, and no considerably larger clone is one nucleotide away. These data originate in a study of blood T cell repertoires in COVID-19 (dated by TCRdb to 2020 to 2021). In the study overall: Collaborator samples came from the United States, Italy and Spain and covered acute and convalescent phases of COVID-19. The prospective study material was composed of cDNA or gDNA derived from T cells, B-cell-depleted T cells, or PBMCs. Subjects who had been exposed to COVID-19, were actively infected with it, or had recovered from it provided the deeply sampled blood TCRbeta repertoires that made up the dataset. The repertoires were made available in a free public database intended to serve as a resource for research on the immune response to SARS-CoV-2. The samples were drawn from the first 160 participants of the ongoing ImmuneRACE study and from some 1,300 subjects provided by 6 global collaborators. A de-identified subject ID, COVID-19 status, age in years and sex were almost always included in the sample metadata. Where HLA class I and class II types were available, the types were taken from metadata supplied by the sample provider, not from assay-based typing. Here is what the overall study found, with its caveats: How much clinical and demographic metadata was included differed by source and by participant, and the metadata was provided uncurated.

TCRbeta CDR3 regions were amplified from genomic DNA by means of the immunoSEQ Assay, a bias-controlled multiplex PCR. For the original study's pipeline: The number of nucleated cells in each sample was estimated from the amplification of reference gene primers within the assay. To quantify the absolute abundance of each unique TCRbeta CDR3 rearrangement, sequence reads were collapsed and filtered. Productive Simpson clonality was computed per sample as the square root of Simpson's diversity index over productive rearrangements. TCRdb re-hosts the immuneACCESS table, in-frame sequences only. Its copies lack some clones; in the studies checked, an unresolved V gene accounts for under half of them, and the cause for the rest is not known. The DNA gave D and trimming, while V, J and clone size come from that table. This sample has 310,000 or so clones in its table, and 70% to 90% of those were observed once. 4.5% to 7% of the sample goes to the ten largest clones.

Participants in the prospective study were enrolled through a virtual design, were aged 18 to 89 years, and lived in 24 United States geographic areas. In the prospective study, participants were assigned to cohorts based on the clinical history participants reported in a screening survey and a study questionnaire. Recovered participants in ImmuneRACE Cohort 3 were defined as having two consecutive negative NP/OP PCR tests, clearance from a healthcare professional, or resolution of symptoms. In the prospective study, whole blood, serum and a nasopharyngeal or oropharyngeal swab were collected from each participant by mobile phlebotomists. Participants in the prospective study had the option to provide additional blood draws and questionnaires over a roughly 2-month period. Blood samples from the prospective study were shipped frozen or at room temperature prior to DNA extraction. As encoded in the germline V gene, CDR1 is MNHEY while CDR2 is SVGAGI. Trimmed from V: 0 bases; trimmed from J: 2 bases; junction bases lacking a gene match: 1. The CDR3 sequence holds 15 residues, the cysteine and phenylalanine included. Only the CDR3 region is kept as DNA, spanning 45 bases read in frame from base 1.

The TCR comes from a woman aged 25 to 39 who had recovered from COVID-19. The V gene is TRBV6-5 and the J gene is TRBJ1-3, with 7 junctional bases fitting TRBD1. Input material: PBMCs or T cells enriched from blood (not recorded which). The CDR3 here reads CASSYSQGAGNTIYF. The DNA is as follows: TGTGCCAGCAGTTACTCTCAGGGGGCTGGAAACACCATATATTTT.